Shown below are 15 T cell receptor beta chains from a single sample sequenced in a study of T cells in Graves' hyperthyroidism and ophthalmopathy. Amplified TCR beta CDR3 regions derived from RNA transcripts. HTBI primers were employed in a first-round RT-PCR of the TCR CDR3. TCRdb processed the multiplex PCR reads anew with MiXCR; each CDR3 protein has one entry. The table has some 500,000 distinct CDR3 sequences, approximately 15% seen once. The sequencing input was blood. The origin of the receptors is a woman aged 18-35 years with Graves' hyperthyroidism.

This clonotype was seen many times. CDR3 bases: TGTGCCAGCGGATTGTCCTCGCAGGGAAAAAACATTCAGTACTTC. Protein product: CASGLSSQGKNIQYF. The V and J genes are TRBV6-1 and TRBJ2-4; the D gene is possibly TRBD1 (5 bases). V lost 8 bases and J 4 bases, leaving 18 bases between the germline ends. The CDR3 length is 15 residues. Germline loops: CDR1 MNHNS, CDR2 SASEGT.

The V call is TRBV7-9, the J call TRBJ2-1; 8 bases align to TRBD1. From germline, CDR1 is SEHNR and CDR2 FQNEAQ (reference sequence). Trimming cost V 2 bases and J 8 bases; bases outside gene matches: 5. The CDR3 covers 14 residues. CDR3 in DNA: TGTGCCAGCAGCTTACAGGGGGCTGGGTATGAGCAGTTCTTC. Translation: CASSLQGAGYEQFF.

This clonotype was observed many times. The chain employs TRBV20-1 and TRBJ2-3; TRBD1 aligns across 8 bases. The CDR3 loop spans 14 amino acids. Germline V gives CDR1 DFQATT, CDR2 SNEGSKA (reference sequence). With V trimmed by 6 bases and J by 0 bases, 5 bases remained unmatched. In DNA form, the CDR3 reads TGCAGTGCCACGGACAGGGCTAGCACAGATACGCAGTATTTT. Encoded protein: CSATDRASTDTQYF.

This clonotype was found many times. The CDR3 nucleotides read TGTGCCAGCAGCATATATAGACAGGCGTTGAACACTGAAGCTTTCTTT. Protein sequence: CASSIYRQALNTEAFF. The rearrangement joins TRBV7-9 to TRBJ1-1; tentatively, D is TRBD1 (6 bases). There are 16 residues in the CDR3. CDR1 is SEHNR, CDR2 FQNEAQ, per germline (reference sequence). The V and J ends lost 5 bases and 0 bases respectively, with 16 bases between them. Filled out from reference TRBV7-9 and TRBJ1-1, the complete variable domain reads DTGVSQNPRHKITKRGQNVTFRCDPISEHNRLYWYRQTLGQGPEFLTYFQNEAQLEKSRLLSDRFSAERPKGSFSTLEIQRTEQGDSAMYLCASSIYRQALNTEAFFGQGTRLTVV.

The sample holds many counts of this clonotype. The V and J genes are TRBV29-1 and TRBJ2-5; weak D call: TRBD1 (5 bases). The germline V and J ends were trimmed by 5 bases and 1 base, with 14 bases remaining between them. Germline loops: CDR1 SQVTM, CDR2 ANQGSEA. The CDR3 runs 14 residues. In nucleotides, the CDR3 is TGCAGCGTTAACAGACAGACGACCCAAGAGACCCAGTACTTC. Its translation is CSVNRQTTQETQYF. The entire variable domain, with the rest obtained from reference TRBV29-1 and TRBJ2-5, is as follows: SAVISQKPSRDICQRGTSLTIQCQVDSQVTMMFWYRQQPGQSLTLIATANQGSEATYESGFVIDKFPISRPNLTFSTLTVSNMSPEDSSIYLCSVNRQTTQETQYFGPGTRLLVL.

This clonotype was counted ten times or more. The CDR3 nucleotides read TGTGCCAGCAACCCTAGCGGGAGTACTGAGCAGTTCTTC. The encoded protein is CASNPSGSTEQFF. The gene calls are TRBV12-3 or TRBV12-4 and TRBJ2-1; 10 bases agree with TRBD2. J was trimmed by 9 bases and V by 7 bases; bases with no gene match: 6. This CDR3 spans 13 amino acids.

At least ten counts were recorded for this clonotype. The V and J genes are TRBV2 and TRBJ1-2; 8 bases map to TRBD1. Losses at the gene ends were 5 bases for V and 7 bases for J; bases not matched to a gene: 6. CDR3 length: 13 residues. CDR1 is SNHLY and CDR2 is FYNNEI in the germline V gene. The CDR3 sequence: CASSSPGGSGYTF. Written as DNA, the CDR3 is TGTGCCAGCAGTTCCCCAGGGGGCAGTGGCTACACCTTC.

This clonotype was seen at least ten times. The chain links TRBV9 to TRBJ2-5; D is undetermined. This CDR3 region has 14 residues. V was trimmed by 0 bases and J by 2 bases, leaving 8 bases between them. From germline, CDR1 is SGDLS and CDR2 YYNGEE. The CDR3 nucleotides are TGTGCCAGCAGCGTAGGAACAGCTCAAGAGACCCAGTACTTC. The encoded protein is CASSVGTAQETQYF. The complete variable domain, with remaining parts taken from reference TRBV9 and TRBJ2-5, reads DSGVTQTPKHLITATGQRVTLRCSPRSGDLSVYWYQQSLDQGLQFLIQYYNGEERAKGNILERFSAQQFPDLHSELNLSSLELGDSALYFCASSVGTAQETQYFGPGTRLLVL.

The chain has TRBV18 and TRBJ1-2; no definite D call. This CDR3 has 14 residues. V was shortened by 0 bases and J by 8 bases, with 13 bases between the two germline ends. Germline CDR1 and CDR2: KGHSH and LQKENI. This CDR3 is CASSPPQVMAGYTF. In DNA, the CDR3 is TGTGCCAGCTCACCACCTCAGGTCATGGCGGGCTACACCTTC.

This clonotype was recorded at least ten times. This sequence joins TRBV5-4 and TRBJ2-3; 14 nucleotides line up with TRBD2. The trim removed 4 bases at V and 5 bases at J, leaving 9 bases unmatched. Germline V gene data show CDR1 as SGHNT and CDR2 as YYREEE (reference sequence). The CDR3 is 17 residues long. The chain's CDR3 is CASSGGLAGEDIDTQYF. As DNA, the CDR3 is TGTGCCAGCAGCGGGGGACTAGCGGGAGAAGATATAGATACGCAGTATTTT.

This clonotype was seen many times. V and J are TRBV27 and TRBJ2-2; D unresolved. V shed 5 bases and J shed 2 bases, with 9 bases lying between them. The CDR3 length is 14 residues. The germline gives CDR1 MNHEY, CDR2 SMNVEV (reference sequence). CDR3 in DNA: TGTGCCAGCAGTCCCAAACTTAACACCGGGGAGCTGTTTTTT. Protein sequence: CASSPKLNTGELFF.

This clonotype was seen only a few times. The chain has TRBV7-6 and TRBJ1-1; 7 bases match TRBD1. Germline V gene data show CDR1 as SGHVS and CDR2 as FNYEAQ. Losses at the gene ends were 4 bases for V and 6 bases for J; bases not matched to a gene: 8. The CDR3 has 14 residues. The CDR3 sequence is CASSSPPDRAEAFF. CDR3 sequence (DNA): TGTGCCAGCAGCTCCCCGCCCGACAGGGCTGAAGCTTTCTTT.

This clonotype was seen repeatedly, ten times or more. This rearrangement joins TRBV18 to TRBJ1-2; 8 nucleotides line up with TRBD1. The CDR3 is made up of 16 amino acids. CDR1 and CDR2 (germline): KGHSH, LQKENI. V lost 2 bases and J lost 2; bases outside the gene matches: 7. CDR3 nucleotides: TGTGCCAGCTCACCATCCAGGACAGGGCGAAACTATGGCTACACCTTC. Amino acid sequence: CASSPSRTGRNYGYTF.

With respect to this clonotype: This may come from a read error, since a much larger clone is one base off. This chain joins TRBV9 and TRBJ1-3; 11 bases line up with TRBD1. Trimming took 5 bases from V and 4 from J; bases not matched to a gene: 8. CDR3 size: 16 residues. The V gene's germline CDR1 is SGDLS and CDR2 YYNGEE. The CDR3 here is CASRAGQGARGNTIYF. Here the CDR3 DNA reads TGTGCCAGCAGAGCTGGACAGGGGGCGCGGGGAAACACCATATATTTT.

The CDR3 reads CASSALAGTYNEQFF. The CDR3 bases are TGTGCCAGCAGTGCACTAGCGGGGACATACAATGAGCAGTTCTTC. The chain combines TRBV25-1 with TRBJ2-1; TRBD2 matches 10 bases. Germline values: CDR1 MGHDK, CDR2 SYGVNS. This CDR3 contains 15 residues. The J segment lost 4 bases and the V segment lost 4 bases, leaving 4 bases of the junction unmatched.